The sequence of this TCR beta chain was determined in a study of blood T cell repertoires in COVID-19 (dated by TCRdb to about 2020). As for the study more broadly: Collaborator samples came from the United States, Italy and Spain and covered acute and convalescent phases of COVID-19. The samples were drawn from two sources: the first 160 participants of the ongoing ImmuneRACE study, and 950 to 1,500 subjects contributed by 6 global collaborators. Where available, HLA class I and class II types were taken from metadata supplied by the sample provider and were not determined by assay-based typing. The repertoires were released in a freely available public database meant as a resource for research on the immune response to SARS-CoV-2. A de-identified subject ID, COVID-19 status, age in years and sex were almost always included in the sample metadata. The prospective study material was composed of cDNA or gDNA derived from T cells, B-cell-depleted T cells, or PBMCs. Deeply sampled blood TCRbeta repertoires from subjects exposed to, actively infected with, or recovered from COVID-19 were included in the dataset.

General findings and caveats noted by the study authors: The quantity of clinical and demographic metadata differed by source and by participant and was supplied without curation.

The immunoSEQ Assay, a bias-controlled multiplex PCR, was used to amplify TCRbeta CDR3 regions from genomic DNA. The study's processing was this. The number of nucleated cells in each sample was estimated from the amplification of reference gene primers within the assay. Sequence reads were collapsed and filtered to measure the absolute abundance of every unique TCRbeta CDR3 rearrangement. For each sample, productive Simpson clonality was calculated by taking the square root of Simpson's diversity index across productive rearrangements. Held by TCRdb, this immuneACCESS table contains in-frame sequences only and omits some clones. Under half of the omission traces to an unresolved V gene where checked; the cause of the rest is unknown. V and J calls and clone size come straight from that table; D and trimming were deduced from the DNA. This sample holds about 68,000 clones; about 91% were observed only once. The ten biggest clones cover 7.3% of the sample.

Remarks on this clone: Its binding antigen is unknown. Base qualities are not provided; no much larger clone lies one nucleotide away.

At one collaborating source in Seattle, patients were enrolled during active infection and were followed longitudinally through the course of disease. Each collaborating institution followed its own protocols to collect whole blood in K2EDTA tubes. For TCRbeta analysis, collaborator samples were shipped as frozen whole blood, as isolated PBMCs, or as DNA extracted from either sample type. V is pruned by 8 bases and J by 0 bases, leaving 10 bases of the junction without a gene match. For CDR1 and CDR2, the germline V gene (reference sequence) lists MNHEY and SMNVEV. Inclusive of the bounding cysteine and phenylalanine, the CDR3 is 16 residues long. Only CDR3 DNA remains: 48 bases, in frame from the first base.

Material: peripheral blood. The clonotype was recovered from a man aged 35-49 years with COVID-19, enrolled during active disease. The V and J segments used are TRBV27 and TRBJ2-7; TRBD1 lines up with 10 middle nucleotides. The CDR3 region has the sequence CASAPGGTGDSYEQYF. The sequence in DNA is TGTGCCAGCGCCCCCGGCGGGACAGGGGACTCCTACGAGCAGTACTTC.